This T cell receptor beta chain comes out of a study of T cell clonotyping in hematopoietic cell transplantation. Study-level points and caveats: After transplant, recipient diversity fell while pathologically expanded clonotypes grew through day 180.

Germline CDR1 GTSNPN, CDR2 SVGIG (reference sequence). J gave up 8 bases and V 2 bases, and 17 bases lay outside the gene matches. This CDR3 is 16 amino acids long. Profiled with immunoSEQ multiplex PCR; TCRdb holds only in-frame clones, not every one. The data show under 5,500 clones, about 26% seen once. Worth noting for this clone: Its antigen is undetermined.

The specimen was peripheral blood mononuclear cells, collected 180 days after allogeneic stem cell transplant. The chain recombines TRBV30 with TRBJ1-2, with TRBD1 matching over 7 bases. The clonotype was recovered from a male patient between 40 and 49 years old who had an allogeneic stem cell transplant from an unrelated donor, so the T cells may come from the graft donor. Some clones in this sample may be carry-over from other donors' samples. Written as DNA, the CDR3 is TGTGCCTGGAGTACGACAGGGATCGAACTAGCTGGCGGCTACACCTTC. As protein: CAWSTTGIELAGGYTF.